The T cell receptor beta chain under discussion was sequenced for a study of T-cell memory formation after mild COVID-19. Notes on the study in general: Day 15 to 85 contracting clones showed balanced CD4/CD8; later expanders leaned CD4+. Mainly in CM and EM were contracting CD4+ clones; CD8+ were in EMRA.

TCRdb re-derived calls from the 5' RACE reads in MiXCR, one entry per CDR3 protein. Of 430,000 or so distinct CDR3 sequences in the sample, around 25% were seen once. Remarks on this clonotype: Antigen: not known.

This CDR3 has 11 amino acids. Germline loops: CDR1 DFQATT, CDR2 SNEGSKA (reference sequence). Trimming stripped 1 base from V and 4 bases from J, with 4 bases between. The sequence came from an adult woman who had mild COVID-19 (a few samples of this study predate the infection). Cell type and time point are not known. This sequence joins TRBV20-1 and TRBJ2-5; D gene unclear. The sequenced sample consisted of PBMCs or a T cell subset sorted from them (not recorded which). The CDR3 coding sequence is TGCAGTGCTAGAGGGCTAGAGACCCAGTACTTC. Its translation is CSARGLETQYF.